These 22 T cell receptor beta chains came from one sample sequenced in a study of cytomegalovirus exposure and HLA in healthy donors. PCR amplification relied on 60 Vbeta primers (plus 13 Jbeta primers). Only in-frame clones appear in the TCRdb table, and some are missing; sequencing was by immunoSEQ multiplex PCR. The sample lists 150,000 to 200,000 clones, approximately 80% occurring once. The sequenced sample was PBMCs. The source of these receptors is a woman aged 40 to 49 in good health and CMV-seronegative.

The chain employs TRBV5-1 and TRBJ1-2; TRBD1 is a possible D gene (5 bases). From germline, CDR1 is SGHRS and CDR2 YFSETQ. The CDR3 runs to 15 residues. The V end lost 5 bases, the J end lost 4 bases, and 18 bases lay between the germline ends. The CDR3 here is CASRLQWGDGYGYTF. CDR3 nucleotides: TGCGCCAGCAGGTTGCAGTGGGGGGACGGCTATGGCTACACCTTC.

The chain links TRBV19 to TRBJ1-2, with D hard to call. Germline assignment: CDR1 LNHDA and CDR2 SQIVND (reference sequence). This CDR3 is 15 amino acids long. With 3 bases removed from V and 7 bases from J, the gap between germline ends came to 18 bases. CDR3: CASSISAATTLGYTF. The CDR3, as DNA: TGTGCCAGTAGTATTTCGGCTGCTACTACTCTTGGCTACACCTTC.

The V and J genes are TRBV28 and TRBJ2-7; no definite D call. V was pared by 3 bases and J by 5 bases, with 14 bases between. The V gene's germline CDR1 is MDHEN and CDR2 SYDVKM. This CDR3 comprises 14 residues. CDR3 residues: CASSFNSGSHEQYF. Here the CDR3 DNA reads TGTGCCAGCAGTTTCAATTCGGGTTCTCACGAGCAGTACTTC.

The chain links TRBV4-2 to TRBJ2-5; perhaps TRBD1 as D (6 bases). The CDR3 sequence is 16 residues long. Germline V gene lookup returns CDR1 LGHNA and CDR2 YNFKEQ. Deletions cut 0 bases from V and 3 bases from J, with 14 bases between. The chain's CDR3 is CASSQDLGAGEETQYF. The DNA of the CDR3 is TGTGCCAGCAGCCAAGATCTCGGGGCAGGGGAAGAGACCCAGTACTTC.

The chain recombines TRBV7-2 with TRBJ2-5, with D uncertain. This CDR3 comprises 17 residues. The V end lost 4 bases, the J end lost 3 bases, and 21 bases lay between the germline ends. Germline assignment: CDR1 SGHTA and CDR2 FQGNSA. The CDR3 DNA reads as TGTGCCAGCAGCTGGATCTCCTCGGCCGCGGCCAAAGAGACCCAGTACTTC. This gives the protein CASSWISSAAAKETQYF.

The gene calls are TRBV14 and TRBJ2-7, with 10 bases fitting TRBD2. The germline V gene has CDR1 SGHDN and CDR2 FVKESK. The V and J ends lost 7 bases and 1 base, in that order; junction bases with no gene match: 4. There are 14 residues in the CDR3. The DNA of the CDR3 is TGTGCCAGCAAAGGACTAGCGGAATCCTACGAGCAGTACTTC. Its translation is CASKGLAESYEQYF.

This clone was counted a few times. The rearrangement links TRBV7-2 to TRBJ2-2; 11 bases align to TRBD2. After removal of 3 bases from V and 3 bases from J, the junction contained 3 bases not matched to a gene. CDR3 length: 16 residues. CDR1 SGHTA and CDR2 FQGNSA come from the germline V gene. This CDR3 is CASSFLAGGYTGELFF. The CDR3 nucleotides read TGTGCCAGCAGCTTTTTAGCGGGGGGGTACACCGGGGAGCTGTTTTTT.

This clone was counted once. This sequence joins TRBV5-5 and TRBJ2-6, with no clear D. The CDR3 runs 15 residues. Germline V gene sequence: CDR1 SGHKS, CDR2 YYEKEE (reference sequence). Trimming took off 1 base at V and 1 base at J, with 6 bases between the two ends. CDR3 residues: CASSLIQSGANVLTF. Written as DNA, the CDR3 is TGTGCCAGCAGCTTGATTCAATCTGGGGCCAACGTCCTGACTTTC. Based on the CDR3 plus reference TRBV5-5 and TRBJ2-6, the full variable domain is DAGVTQSPTHLIKTRGQQVTLRCSPISGHKSVSWYQQVLGQGPQFIFQYYEKEERGRGNFPDRFSARQFPNYSSELNVNALLLGDSALYLCASSLIQSGANVLTFGAGSRLTVL.

The chain links TRBV19 to TRBJ1-5; TRBD1 agrees at 10 bases. The CDR3 loop spans 16 amino acids. V gave up 7 bases and J gave up 2 bases; unmatched junction bases: 8. Germline V gene lookup returns CDR1 LNHDA and CDR2 SQIVND (reference sequence). The CDR3 is CASTSLGQGGNQPQHF. The CDR3 DNA follows: TGTGCCAGTACCTCCCTCGGACAGGGGGGCAATCAGCCCCAGCATTTT. The full variable domain, with the rest looked up from reference TRBV19 and TRBJ1-5, is DGGITQSPKYLFRKEGQNVTLSCEQNLNHDAMYWYRQDPGQGLRLIYYSQIVNDFQKGDIAEGYSVSREKKESFPLTVTSAQKNPTAFYLCASTSLGQGGNQPQHFGDGTRLSIL.

The chain couples TRBV5-1 to TRBJ2-3; 10 bases are shared with TRBD2. The CDR3 has 18 residues. V lost 6 bases to trimming and J lost 0 bases; unmatched junction nucleotides: 13. Germline CDR1 SGHRS, CDR2 YFSETQ. The CDR3 DNA follows: TGCGCCAGCAAAGCAGCGGGGGGGGGCCTACTTAGCACAGATACGCAGTATTTT. Translation: CASKAAGGGLLSTDTQYF.

The chain employs TRBV2 and TRBJ2-1, with TRBD1 matching over 10 bases. The CDR3 sequence is 15 residues long. CDR1 is SNHLY and CDR2 is FYNNEI in the germline V gene. V dropped 5 bases and J dropped 7; count of bases not matched to a gene: 8. The CDR3 region is CASSKTGGAGNEQFF. The CDR3 DNA is TGTGCCAGCAGTAAGACAGGGGGCGCGGGGAATGAGCAGTTCTTC.

This clone was seen only once. The V gene is TRBV18, the J gene TRBJ2-7; 7 bases align to TRBD1. V was pared by 5 bases and J by 2 bases, with 6 bases of the junction left unmatched. Germline assignment: CDR1 KGHSH and CDR2 LQKENI. This CDR3 comprises 14 residues. Written as DNA, the CDR3 is TGTGCCAGCTCAACACAGCAGGGGGCCTACGAGCAGTACTTC. Its protein product is CASSTQQGAYEQYF.

V gene TRBV15 combines with J gene TRBJ1-5; D remains unclear. This CDR3 has 12 residues. Germline CDR1 is LNHNV and CDR2 is YYDKDF (reference sequence). V dropped 3 bases and J dropped 9 bases, with 9 bases sitting between them. The CDR3 sequence: CATSSEVGPQHF. The CDR3 DNA reads TGTGCCACCAGCAGTGAGGTGGGGCCCCAGCATTTT.

This chain joins TRBV2 and TRBJ1-1; 8 bases are shared with TRBD1. Germline V gene sequence: CDR1 SNHLY, CDR2 FYNNEI. This CDR3 is 14 amino acids long. V was clipped by 7 bases and J by 0 bases; unmatched bases: 4. The CDR3 bases are TGTGCCAGCACAAAGGACAGGGTGAACACTGAAGCTTTCTTT. It translates to CASTKDRVNTEAFF.

The chain carries TRBV7-2 and TRBJ2-7; 8 bases match TRBD1. The CDR3 has 17 amino acids. V lost 3 bases to trimming and J lost 0 bases; unmatched junction nucleotides: 10. Germline V CDR1 and CDR2: SGHTA, FQGNSA. For the CDR3, the DNA is TGTGCCAGCAGCTTCCGTCAGACAGGGGTCAGCTCCTACGAGCAGTACTTC. Translation: CASSFRQTGVSSYEQYF.

The chain employs TRBV6-5 and TRBJ1-1, with TRBD1 matching 7 bases. CDR1 and CDR2 from the germline V gene are MNHEY and SVGAGI. The CDR3 is made up of 16 amino acids. Trimming at V came to 0 bases and at J to 6 bases, leaving 10 bases not matched to a gene. The CDR3 loop reads CASSYSVPGGIAEAFF. In nucleotides, the CDR3 is TGTGCCAGCAGTTACTCTGTTCCAGGGGGGATCGCTGAAGCTTTCTTT.

This chain connects TRBV28 to TRBJ2-5; a weak D match, TRBD1 (6 bases). Deletions cut 3 bases from V and 4 bases from J, with 12 bases between. CDR3 length: 14 residues. Germline values: CDR1 MDHEN, CDR2 SYDVKM. CDR3 in amino acids: CASSFSAGAETQYF. DNA of the CDR3: TGTGCCAGCAGTTTTTCTGCAGGGGCAGAGACCCAGTACTTC. The whole variable domain, filled in from reference TRBV28 and TRBJ2-5, reads DVKVTQSSRYLVKRTGEKVFLECVQDMDHENMFWYRQDPGLGLRLIYFSYDVKMKEKGDIPEGYSVSREKKERFSLILESASTNQTSMYLCASSFSAGAETQYFGPGTRLLVL.

The V and J genes are TRBV19 and TRBJ1-5; unclear D gene. The CDR3 has 15 residues. V lost 5 bases to trimming and J lost 0 bases, with 11 bases between them. Germline CDR1 reads LNHDA; CDR2 reads SQIVND (reference sequence). The CDR3 loop is CASSGSGNSNQPQHF. CDR3 nucleotides: TGTGCCAGTAGTGGGTCAGGTAATAGCAATCAGCCCCAGCATTTT.

The chain combines TRBV9 with TRBJ2-3; maybe TRBD1 (5 bases). The CDR3 length is 15 residues. Trimming removed 1 base from V and 4 bases from J, with 13 bases in between. Germline CDR1 is SGDLS and CDR2 is YYNGEE. The DNA of the CDR3 is TGTGCCAGCAGCGTAAGTGGCCCCAGGGCAGATACGCAGTATTTT. Translated: CASSVSGPRADTQYF.

The chain couples TRBV19 to TRBJ1-1; TRBD1 might be the D (5 bases). The CDR3 has 13 amino acids. Germline V lookup: CDR1 LNHDA, CDR2 SQIVND (reference sequence). V gave up 6 bases and J gave up 4 bases, with 12 bases separating them. The CDR3 nucleotides are TGTGCCAGTAGGAGAGCGGGGGTCACTGAAGCTTTCTTT. It translates to CASRRAGVTEAFF.

As regards this clone: The junction and the germline gene differ at one end; a read error may be behind it. The chain carries TRBV13 and TRBJ2-2; D is possibly TRBD2 (6 bases). In germline, CDR1 is PRHDT, CDR2 FYEKMQ (reference sequence). This CDR3 spans 18 amino acids. The CDR3 nucleotides are TGTGCCAGCAGCCTAGGGCTTAGTACGGGAGTGAACACCGGGGAGCTGTTTTTT. The encoded protein is CASSLGLSTGVNTGELFF.

In its sample, this clone was seen a few times. This chain joins TRBV30 and TRBJ1-2; 7 nucleotides line up with TRBD1. This CDR3 contains 13 residues. J lost 7 bases, V lost 2 bases, and 7 bases had no gene match. The germline V gene has CDR1 GTSNPN and CDR2 SVGIG (reference sequence). The CDR3 loop reads CAWSYGQDRGYTF. The CDR3, as DNA: TGTGCCTGGAGTTACGGACAGGATCGTGGCTACACCTTC.